This TCR beta chain was captured by sequencing in a study of T cells in localized non-small cell lung cancer. Findings and caveats of the study: Peak T cell clonality was found in uninvolved adjacent lung, exceeding tumor. Median around 60 top-100 tumor clones were shared with paired adjacent lung. Because researchers sequenced only one region of the tumor, heterogeneity is still possible. Those with higher blood T cell density had longer overall survival.

This clone has only one observation. Its antigen remains unknown. Repertoires were generated with immunoSEQ multiplex PCR, while TCRdb's copy carries only in-frame clones and drops some. This table holds about 22,000 clones, less than 90% found once. The CDR3 contains 17 residues. The germline CDR1 and CDR2 sequences are MDHEN and SYDVKM. V shed 11 bases and J 0 bases; nucleotides not matched to a gene: 14. The sequencing here drew on PBMCs, taken before any cancer treatment. The chain recombines TRBV28 with TRBJ2-3; 10 nucleotides agree with TRBD2. This sequence originates from a man aged 35 to 70 with stage II squamous cell lung carcinoma. The CDR3: CASYPLAGVASTDTQYF. The CDR3 bases are TGTGCCTCTTACCCCCTAGCGGGAGTGGCAAGCACAGATACGCAGTATTTT.